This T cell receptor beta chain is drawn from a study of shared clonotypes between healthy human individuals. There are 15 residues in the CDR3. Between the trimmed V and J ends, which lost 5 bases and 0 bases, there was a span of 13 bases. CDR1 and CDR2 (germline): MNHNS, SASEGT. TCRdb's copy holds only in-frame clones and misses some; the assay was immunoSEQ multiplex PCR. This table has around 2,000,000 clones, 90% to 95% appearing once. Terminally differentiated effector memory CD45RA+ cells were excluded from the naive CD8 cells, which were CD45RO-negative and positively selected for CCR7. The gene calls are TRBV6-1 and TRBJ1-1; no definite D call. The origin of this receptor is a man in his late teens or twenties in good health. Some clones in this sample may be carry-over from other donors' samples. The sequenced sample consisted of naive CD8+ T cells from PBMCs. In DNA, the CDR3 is TGTGCCAGCAGTCCCGCGGGGTTCATGAACACTGAAGCTTTCTTT. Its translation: CASSPAGFMNTEAFF.